Listed below are T cell receptor beta chains from one sample, sequenced in a study of vaccination effects on CD4 cells after COVID-19. Their target antigens are unknown. Only in-frame clones appear in the TCRdb table, and some are missing; sequencing was by immunoSEQ multiplex PCR. The sample carries about 69,000 clones, under 80% recorded once. The sequencing here drew on CD4+ T cells from PBMCs cultured with HCoV-OC43 spike peptides, taken after COVID-19 vaccination. The origin of the receptors is a human donor who received a COVID-19 vaccine. Both conserved end residues are part of each CDR3. A D gene is named only where the DNA matches it firmly. Some rows have no size entry. The others give once, few or many, or a class for an expanded clone.

CDR3nt,CDR3aa,len,d_gene,j_gene,abundance,v_gene
TGTGCCACCAGTGATCCCGGGACTTCCTATATGGAGACCCAGTACTTC,CATSDPGTSYMETQYF,16,-,TRBJ2-5,-,TRBV24-1
TGTGCCAGCAGCGGACCAACTAATGAAAAACTGTTTTTT,CASSGPTNEKLFF,13,-,TRBJ1-4,once,TRBV7-8
TGCAGCGCCGCGACTAGCGGGGGTGGCACAGATACGCAGTATTTT,CSAATSGGGTDTQYF,15,TRBD2,TRBJ2-3,-,TRBV29-1
TGCAGCGTAGTGGGACAGCTCTCTGGAAACACCATATATTTT,CSVVGQLSGNTIYF,14,TRBD1,TRBJ1-3,-,TRBV29-1
TGTGCCAGCAGCGGGACTAACCCTGGAAACACCATATATTTT,CASSGTNPGNTIYF,14,-,TRBJ1-3,-,TRBV2
TGTGCCAGCACCAAAAGTCGAGCAACTAATGAAAAACTGTTTTTT,CASTKSRATNEKLFF,15,-,TRBJ1-4,-,TRBV28
TGTGCCACCAGCAGAGTAAGGGATCAGCCCCAGCATTTT,CATSRVRDQPQHF,13,-,TRBJ1-5,-,TRBV15
TGTGCCAGCACGTACCTTGCAGGGGACCTTGGGGGCTACACCTTC,CASTYLAGDLGGYTF,15,-,TRBJ1-2,-,TRBV2
TGTGCCAGTAGTATCGGCCGGAGGAGTGAAAAACTGTTTTTT,CASSIGRRSEKLFF,14,-,TRBJ1-4,-,TRBV19
TGTGCCAGCAGCGCACAGAGTTCAAAAGCTTTCTTT,CASSAQSSKAFF,12,-,TRBJ1-1,-,TRBV7-8
TGTGCCAGCAGCCAATCCAGGGAGACCCAGTACTTC,CASSQSRETQYF,12,-,TRBJ2-5,-,TRBV3-1/TRBV3-2
TGTGCCAGCAGTGAAGGACAGTTCAAGAATTCACCCCTCCACTTT,CASSEGQFKNSPLHF,15,-,TRBJ1-6,once,TRBV2
TGTGCCAGTAGTATAACTACCGGGGAGCTGTTTTTT,CASSITTGELFF,12,-,TRBJ2-2,-,TRBV19
TGCGCCAGCAGCTTCGGGACAGGGGGGACAGATACGCAGTATTTT,CASSFGTGGTDTQYF,15,TRBD1,TRBJ2-3,-,TRBV5-1
TGCGCCAGCAGTGAGTCGGGGAAGGGAGATACGCAGTATTTT,CASSESGKGDTQYF,14,-,TRBJ2-3,-,TRBV10-2
TGTGCCAGCAAAGGGACTCCAACCGTTAATTCACCCCTCCACTTT,CASKGTPTVNSPLHF,15,-,TRBJ1-6,-,TRBV5-5
TGTGCCAGCAGACCTTCCGTGAGGAGTCAGCCCCAGCATTTT,CASRPSVRSQPQHF,14,-,TRBJ1-5,-,TRBV6-2/TRBV6-3
TGTGCCAGCCTGCTGGGAAATTCACCCCTCCACTTT,CASLLGNSPLHF,12,-,TRBJ1-6,-,TRBV28
TGTGCCAGCAGCTTAGGGTCGCGTTCACCCCTCCACTTT,CASSLGSRSPLHF,13,-,TRBJ1-6,few,TRBV11-3
TGTGCCAGCAGTGAACTGACGGCTTGGGAGGGCTACACCTTC,CASSELTAWEGYTF,14,-,TRBJ1-2,once,TRBV6-1
TGTGCCAGCAGCACTACACAGGGCTCCACTGAAGCTTTCTTT,CASSTTQGSTEAFF,14,-,TRBJ1-1,-,TRBV5-4
TGTGCCAGCAGCGAACAGGTTAACTATGGCTACACCTTC,CASSEQVNYGYTF,13,-,TRBJ1-2,-,TRBV7-2
TGTGCCAGCAGGTCCATGGGGGGCGATAATGAAGGTTTCTATGGCTACACCTTC,CASRSMGGDNEGFYGYTF,18,-,TRBJ1-2,-,TRBV5-6
TGTGCCTGGAGCGAACAGGGAACTGAAGCTTTCTTT,CAWSEQGTEAFF,12,-,TRBJ1-1,few,TRBV30
TGTGCCAGCAGTGAAGCGACCGGGGGGCCCAGACCAGAGACCCAGTACTTC,CASSEATGGPRPETQYF,17,-,TRBJ2-5,-,TRBV2
TGTGCCAGCACCCCGTCCCTAGCGGGGGGGAAAGAGACCCAGTACTTC,CASTPSLAGGKETQYF,16,TRBD2,TRBJ2-5,-,TRBV7-9
TGCGCCAGCAGCTTGGCCATTAGCGGGGGGCGTGAGCAGTTCTTC,CASSLAISGGREQFF,15,TRBD2,TRBJ2-1,-,TRBV5-1
TGTGCCAGCAGTGAAGAATCGAACACTGAAGCTTTCTTT,CASSEESNTEAFF,13,-,TRBJ1-1,-,TRBV2
TGTGCCAGCAACGTCGACAGAAACAACATGAACACTGAAGCTTTCTTT,CASNVDRNNMNTEAFF,16,-,TRBJ1-1,once,TRBV28
TGTGCCAGCAGTTTACCTGGGGCCAGGGACATTCAGTACTTC,CASSLPGARDIQYF,14,-,TRBJ2-4,-,TRBV28
TGTGCCAGCAGGACCGGACAAAGGGGCTACACCTTC,CASRTGQRGYTF,12,-,TRBJ1-2,-,TRBV12-3/TRBV12-4
TGTGCCAGCAGCTTAGCAGCACACTATAATGGCTACACCTTC,CASSLAAHYNGYTF,14,-,TRBJ1-2,once,TRBV7-8
TGTGCCAGCAGCCCCCAAGGGCAGTCGAATTCACCCCTCCACTTT,CASSPQGQSNSPLHF,15,-,TRBJ1-6,-,TRBV7-9
TGTGCCAGCAGCGTAGGCCCGGGACAGAGGTATGGCTACACCTTC,CASSVGPGQRYGYTF,15,TRBD1,TRBJ1-2,-,TRBV9
TGTGCCAGCAGGAGGGAACACGGCTACACCTTC,CASRREHGYTF,11,-,TRBJ1-2,-,TRBV6-5
TGTGCCTGGAGTGTACTTGGCGGGGGGCGTGAAGATACGCAGTATTTT,CAWSVLGGGREDTQYF,16,TRBD2,TRBJ2-3,-,TRBV30
TGTGCCAGCAGCTTAGAATTGCGATTGAACACCGGGGAGCTGTTTTTT,CASSLELRLNTGELFF,16,-,TRBJ2-2,-,TRBV7-9
TGCGCCAGCAGCTGGACAGGATCTAGCACAGATACGCAGTATTTT,CASSWTGSSTDTQYF,15,TRBD1,TRBJ2-3,-,TRBV5-1
TGTGCCAGCAGCGTAGGAGGAGATAATCAGCCCCAGCATTTT,CASSVGGDNQPQHF,14,-,TRBJ1-5,-,TRBV9
TGTGCCAGCAGTTATCCCGCAGACAGCGGCTACACCTTC,CASSYPADSGYTF,13,-,TRBJ1-2,-,TRBV6-2/TRBV6-3
TGTGCCTGGGGGGGCGGCGGTATGGAAGAAAAACTGTTTTTT,CAWGGGGMEEKLFF,14,-,TRBJ1-4,-,TRBV30
TGTGCCAGCAGTTTATGGTCTCCCGCGGGTTCCGGTGGCTACACCTTC,CASSLWSPAGSGGYTF,16,-,TRBJ1-2,-,TRBV27
TGTGCCAGCAGCTTAGGACAGGGGCGTACCGGGGAGCTGTTTTTT,CASSLGQGRTGELFF,15,TRBD1,TRBJ2-2,-,TRBV13
TGTGCCAGCGCTAGGGCGGGGGCCTGGGATGAGCAGTTCTTC,CASARAGAWDEQFF,14,-,TRBJ2-1,-,TRBV19
TGTGCCACCAGTGACCCGACGCAGAGCTCGAACACAGATACGCAGTATTTT,CATSDPTQSSNTDTQYF,17,-,TRBJ2-3,-,TRBV24-1
TGCGCCAGCAGCCAATTACAGGGTAAACCGAGCACCGGGGAGCTGTTTTTT,CASSQLQGKPSTGELFF,17,-,TRBJ2-2,-,TRBV5-1
TGTGCCAGCAGCCGAGGACTAGCGGGGGGGCTTTTGTTTTTT,CASSRGLAGGLLFF,14,TRBD2,TRBJ2-2,-,TRBV14
TGCGCCAGCAGCTTGGCCGCGTCAGGGGGTGAAAAACTGTTTTTT,CASSLAASGGEKLFF,15,TRBD1,TRBJ1-4,-,TRBV5-1
TGCAGTGCTAGACGCGACAGGGAATACTTT,CSARRDREYF,10,TRBD1,TRBJ1-4,-,TRBV20-1
TGTGCCACCAGTGATTTAGTCCGAGAGACCCAGTACTTC,CATSDLVRETQYF,13,-,TRBJ2-5,-,TRBV24-1
TGTGCCAGTACCACTCCCGGGACAGGGGCCTACAATGAGCAGTTCTTC,CASTTPGTGAYNEQFF,16,TRBD1,TRBJ2-1,-,TRBV19
TGTGCCAGCAGTTACAGGGGATTCCAAGAGACCCAGTACTTC,CASSYRGFQETQYF,14,TRBD1,TRBJ2-5,once,TRBV27
TGTGCCAGCAGTGCAGACAGGGGGCGAAATGGCTACACCTTC,CASSADRGRNGYTF,14,TRBD1,TRBJ1-2,-,TRBV27
TGTGCCAGCAGCCGCAGATTCAGTCATCCGTCAGATACGCAGTATTTT,CASSRRFSHPSDTQYF,16,-,TRBJ2-3,-,TRBV3-1/TRBV3-2
TGCAGCGTTGTGGCAGGCGCAACTAATGAAAAACTGTTTTTT,CSVVAGATNEKLFF,14,-,TRBJ1-4,-,TRBV29-1